One and the same sample provided the 2 T cell receptor beta chains below, sequenced in a study of regulatory T cells in long-lasting Graves disease. The time point: persistent/refractory GD, antithyroid drugs over 5 years with positive TRAb. With RNA extracted from PBMCs as input, the TCR library was made. Through Arm-PCR of CDR3 regions and iRepertoire HTBI primers, TCR beta libraries were built. TCRdb called the multiplex PCR reads again in MiXCR, with one record for every CDR3 protein. The sample has more than 650,000 distinct CDR3 sequences, around 32% seen once. The source material was peripheral blood mononuclear cells (PBMCs), sampled when the disease was refractory, from a patient treated with antithyroid drugs. These receptor sequences come from a female donor with Graves disease.

This chain uses TRBV12-3 or TRBV12-4 with TRBJ2-3; D may correspond to TRBD1 or TRBD2 (5 bases each). The CDR3 loop spans 16 amino acids. V lost 5 bases, J lost 4 bases, and 19 bases lay in between. In nucleotides, the CDR3 is TGTGCCAGCAGTCCGGGGACCACCTCCAAGGCAGATACGCAGTATTTT. As protein: CASSPGTTSKADTQYF.

As regards this clonotype: A much larger clone differs by one base, so this may be a read error. No conserved phenylalanine or tryptophan is present at the end of the CDR3, so a read error is the likely explanation. The chain is built from TRBV12-3 or TRBV12-4 and TRBJ1-1, with a weak D call TRBD1 (5 bases). The CDR3 spans 15 residues. The V and J ends lost 5 bases and 0 bases respectively, with 13 bases between them. The CDR3 loop reads CASSGDLTMNTEAFL. CDR3 sequence (DNA): TGTGCCAGCAGTGGGGACCTGACGATGAACACTGAAGCTTTCCTT.